This TCR beta chain stems from a study of blood T cell repertoires in COVID-19. Study in general: Collection of acute and convalescent COVID-19 samples took place in the United States, Italy and Spain.

Germline-derived CDR1 and CDR2 are LGHNA and YSLEER. The CDR3 sequence is 17 residues long. The V and J ends lost 0 bases and 5 bases respectively, with 18 bases between them. Profiled with immunoSEQ multiplex PCR; TCRdb holds only in-frame clones, not every one. The repertoire includes about 250,000 clones, roughly 88% of them detected once, and 6% to 6.5% sits in the top ten. It was during active infection that Seattle patients were enrolled and then longitudinally followed. The chain employs TRBV4-3 and TRBJ2-3; D is undetermined. The source of this sequence is a woman aged 30 to 39 with COVID-19, enrolled during active disease. Input material: peripheral blood. The chain's CDR3 is CASSQDIARKMGDTQYF. The CDR3 bases are TGCGCCAGCAGCCAAGATATAGCACGCAAAATGGGAGATACGCAGTATTTT.